This T cell receptor (beta chain) was recorded in a study of T cells in Graves' hyperthyroidism and ophthalmopathy. Amplified TCR beta CDR3 regions came from RNA transcripts. The HTBI primer set drove a first-round RT-PCR of the TCR CDR3. MiXCR, run by TCRdb on the multiplex PCR reads, gives a single entry per CDR3 protein. Of about 480,000 distinct CDR3 sequences in the sample, roughly 14% are singletons; the top ten hold under 20%. CDR1 and CDR2 from the germline V gene are MNHEY and SMNVEV (reference sequence). This CDR3 has 12 amino acids. Trimming took off 4 bases at V and 9 bases at J, with 11 bases between the two ends. Points from the study as a whole: Most clonotypes expanded in the thyroid (above 0.001) were also present in blood. Ophthalmopathy was predicted by the model a median of roughly 6.7 months ahead of onset.

Remarks on this clonotype: The antigen is not known. A single base separates this from a much larger clone, so it may be a read error.

Reasons for excluding patients were uncontrolled infection, other autoimmune disease, pregnancy or lactation. Sequencing was done on a sample of blood. J is TRBJ2-3 and V is TRBV27; no reliable D call. The receptor's source is a woman aged 18-35 years with Graves' hyperthyroidism. CDR3 DNA sequence: TGTGCCAGCAGTTCTCCCGAAGGGACGCAGTATTTT. It yields the protein CASSSPEGTQYF.